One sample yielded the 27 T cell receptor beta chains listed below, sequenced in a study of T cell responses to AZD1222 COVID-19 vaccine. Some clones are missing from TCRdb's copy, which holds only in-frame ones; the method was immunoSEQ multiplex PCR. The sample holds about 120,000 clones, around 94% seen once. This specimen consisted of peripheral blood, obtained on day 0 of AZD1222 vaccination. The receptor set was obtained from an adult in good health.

The chain's CDR3 is CASSNRTTNEKLFF. CDR3 bases: TGTGCCAGCAGCAATCGGACAACTAATGAAAAACTGTTTTTT. The chain uses TRBV21-1 and TRBJ1-4. TRBV21-1 is listed as a pseudogene. The CDR3 length is 14 residues.

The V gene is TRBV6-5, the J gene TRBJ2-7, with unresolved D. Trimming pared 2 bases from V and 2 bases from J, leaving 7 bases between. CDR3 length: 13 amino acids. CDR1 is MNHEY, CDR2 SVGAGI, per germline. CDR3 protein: CASSYGTTYEQYF. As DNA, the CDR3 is TGTGCCAGCAGTTACGGCACTACCTACGAGCAGTACTTC.

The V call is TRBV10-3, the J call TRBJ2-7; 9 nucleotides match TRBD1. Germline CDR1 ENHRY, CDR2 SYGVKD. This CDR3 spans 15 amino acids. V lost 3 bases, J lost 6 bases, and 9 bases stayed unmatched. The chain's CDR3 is CAISEFGTGTGEQYF. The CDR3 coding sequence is TGTGCCATCAGTGAATTTGGGACAGGGACGGGCGAGCAGTACTTC.

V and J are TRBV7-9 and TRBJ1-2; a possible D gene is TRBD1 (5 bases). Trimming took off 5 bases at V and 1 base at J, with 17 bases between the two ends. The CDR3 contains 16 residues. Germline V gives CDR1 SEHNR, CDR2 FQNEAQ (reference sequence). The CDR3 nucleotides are TGTGCCAGCAGCGGAGTAGGAGGGGCCCATAACTATGGCTACACCTTC. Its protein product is CASSGVGGAHNYGYTF.

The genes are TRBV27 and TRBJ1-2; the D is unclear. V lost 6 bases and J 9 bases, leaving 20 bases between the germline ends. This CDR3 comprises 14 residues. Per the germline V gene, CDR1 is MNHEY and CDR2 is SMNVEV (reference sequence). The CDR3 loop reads CASRTTLGFLSYTF. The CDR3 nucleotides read TGTGCCAGCAGGACAACTTTAGGGTTTTTAAGCTACACCTTC.

The CDR3 coding sequence is TGTGCCAGCAGCTTATCTAGCGGGAGTCTCTACGAGCAGTACTTC. Translated: CASSLSSGSLYEQYF. V is TRBV7-3 and J is TRBJ2-7, with TRBD2 matching 10 bases. The trim removed 2 bases at V and 3 bases at J, leaving 4 bases unmatched. The CDR3 is 15 residues long. Looked up from germline, CDR1 is SGHTA and CDR2 is FQGTGA.

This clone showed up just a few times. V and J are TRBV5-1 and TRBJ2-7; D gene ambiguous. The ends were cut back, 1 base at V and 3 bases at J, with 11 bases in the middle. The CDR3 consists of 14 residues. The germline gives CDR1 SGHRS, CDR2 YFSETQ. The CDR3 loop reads CASSLSGPGYEQYF. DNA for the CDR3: TGCGCCAGCAGCTTGTCTGGTCCGGGCTACGAGCAGTACTTC.

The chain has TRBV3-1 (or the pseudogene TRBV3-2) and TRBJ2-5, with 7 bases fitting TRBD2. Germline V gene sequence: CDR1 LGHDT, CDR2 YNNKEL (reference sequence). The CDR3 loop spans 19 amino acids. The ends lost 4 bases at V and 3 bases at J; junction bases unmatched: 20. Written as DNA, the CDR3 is TGTGCCAGCAGCCTTTTCCCCGCCCCTGGGCTAGCGGTTGAAGAGACCCAGTACTTC. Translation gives CASSLFPAPGLAVEETQYF.

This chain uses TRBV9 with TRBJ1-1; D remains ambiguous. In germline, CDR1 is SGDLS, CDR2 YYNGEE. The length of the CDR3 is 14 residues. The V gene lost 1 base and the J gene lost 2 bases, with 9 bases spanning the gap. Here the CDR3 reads CASSVSAGNTEAFF. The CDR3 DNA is TGTGCCAGCAGCGTATCAGCAGGAAACACTGAAGCTTTCTTT. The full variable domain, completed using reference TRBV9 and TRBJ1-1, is DSGVTQTPKHLITATGQRVTLRCSPRSGDLSVYWYQQSLDQGLQFLIQYYNGEERAKGNILERFSAQQFPDLHSELNLSSLELGDSALYFCASSVSAGNTEAFFGQGTRLTVV.

This CDR3 reads CASSLPGTSGNTIYF. The DNA of the CDR3 is TGTGCCAGCAGCCTACCCGGGACCTCTGGAAACACCATATATTTT. The chain carries TRBV28 and TRBJ1-3; maybe TRBD1 (5 bases). The CDR3 has 15 amino acids. Germline assignment: CDR1 MDHEN and CDR2 SYDVKM. With 6 bases removed from V and 0 bases from J, the gap between germline ends came to 12 bases.

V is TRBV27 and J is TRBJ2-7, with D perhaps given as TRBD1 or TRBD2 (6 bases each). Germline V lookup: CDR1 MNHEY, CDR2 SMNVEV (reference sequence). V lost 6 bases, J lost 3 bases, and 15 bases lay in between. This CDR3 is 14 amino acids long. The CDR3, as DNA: TGTGCCAGCAGCACACAGAGGGGGGTCTACGAGCAGTACTTC. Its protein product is CASSTQRGVYEQYF.

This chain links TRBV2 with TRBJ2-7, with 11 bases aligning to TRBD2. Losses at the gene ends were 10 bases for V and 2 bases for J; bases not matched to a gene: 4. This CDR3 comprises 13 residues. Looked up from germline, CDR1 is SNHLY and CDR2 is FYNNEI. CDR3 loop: CAIMTSGAYEQYF. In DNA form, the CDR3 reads TGTGCCATTATGACTAGCGGGGCCTACGAGCAGTACTTC.

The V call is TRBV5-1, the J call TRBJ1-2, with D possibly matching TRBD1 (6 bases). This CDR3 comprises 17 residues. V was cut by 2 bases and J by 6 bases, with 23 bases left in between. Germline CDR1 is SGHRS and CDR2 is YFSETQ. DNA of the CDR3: TGCGCCAGCAGCTTCTTGTCAGGGGCACCAGCTAGCGATGGCTACACCTTC. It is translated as CASSFLSGAPASDGYTF.

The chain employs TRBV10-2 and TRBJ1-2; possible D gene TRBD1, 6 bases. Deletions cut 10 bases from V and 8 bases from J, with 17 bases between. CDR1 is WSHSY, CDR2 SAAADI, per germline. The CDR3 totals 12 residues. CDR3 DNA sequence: TGCGCCACCCTCGCAGGGGATGGAGGCTACACCTTC. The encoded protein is CATLAGDGGYTF.

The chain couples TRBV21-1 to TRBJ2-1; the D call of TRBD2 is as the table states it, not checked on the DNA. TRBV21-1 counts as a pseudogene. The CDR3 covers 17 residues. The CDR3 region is CASSPCRDTGGPDEQFF. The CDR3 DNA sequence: TGTGCCAGCAGCCCCTGCCGGGATACGGGAGGGCCGGATGAGCAGTTCTTC.

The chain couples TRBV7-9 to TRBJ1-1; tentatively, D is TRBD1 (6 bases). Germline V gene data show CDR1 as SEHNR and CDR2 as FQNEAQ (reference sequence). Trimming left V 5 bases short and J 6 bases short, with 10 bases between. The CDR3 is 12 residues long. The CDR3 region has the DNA TGTGCCAGCAGCCTACAGGGCGCTGAAGCTTTCTTT. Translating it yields CASSLQGAEAFF.

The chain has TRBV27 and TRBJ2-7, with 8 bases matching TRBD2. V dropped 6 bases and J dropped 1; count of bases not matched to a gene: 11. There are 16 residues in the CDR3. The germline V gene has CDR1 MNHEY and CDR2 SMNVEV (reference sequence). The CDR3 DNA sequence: TGTGCCAGCAGCAGCTCAGCGGGAGAAAGTTCCTACGAGCAGTACTTC. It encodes CASSSSAGESSYEQYF.

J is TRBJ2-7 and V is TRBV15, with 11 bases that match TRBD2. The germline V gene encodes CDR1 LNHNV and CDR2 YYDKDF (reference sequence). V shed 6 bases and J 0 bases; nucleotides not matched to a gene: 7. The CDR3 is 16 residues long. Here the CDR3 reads CATRDRTSGGSYEQYF. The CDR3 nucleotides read TGTGCCACCAGAGATCGAACTAGCGGGGGCTCCTACGAGCAGTACTTC.

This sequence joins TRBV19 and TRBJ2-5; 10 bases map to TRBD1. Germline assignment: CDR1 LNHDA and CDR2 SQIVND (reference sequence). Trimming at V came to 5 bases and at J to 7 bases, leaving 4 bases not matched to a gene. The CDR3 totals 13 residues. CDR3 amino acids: CASSPGTGVTQYF. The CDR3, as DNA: TGTGCCAGTAGTCCCGGGACAGGGGTGACCCAGTACTTC.

CDR3 protein: CASNDRAGNQPQHF. CDR3 DNA: TGTGCCAGTAACGACAGGGCTGGCAATCAGCCCCAGCATTTT. The rearrangement links TRBV19 to TRBJ1-5, with 7 bases that match TRBD1. In germline, CDR1 is LNHDA, CDR2 SQIVND (reference sequence). V shed 7 bases and J 2 bases; nucleotides not matched to a gene: 5. The CDR3 spans 14 residues.

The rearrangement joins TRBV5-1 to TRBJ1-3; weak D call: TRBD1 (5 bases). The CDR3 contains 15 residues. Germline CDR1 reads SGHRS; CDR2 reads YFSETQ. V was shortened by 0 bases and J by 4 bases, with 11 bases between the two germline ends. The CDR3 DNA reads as TGCGCCAGCAGCTTGGTCGGGGGATCCGGAAACACCATATATTTT. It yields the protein CASSLVGGSGNTIYF.

CDR3 protein: CASSHALGENTEAFF. The CDR3 nucleotides read TGTGCCAGCAGCCATGCCCTAGGAGAGAACACTGAAGCTTTCTTT. J is TRBJ1-1 and V is TRBV7-9; D call uncertain. Germline V gene data show CDR1 as SEHNR and CDR2 as FQNEAQ (reference sequence). The V and J ends lost 5 bases and 1 base respectively, with 14 bases between them. This CDR3 has 15 amino acids.

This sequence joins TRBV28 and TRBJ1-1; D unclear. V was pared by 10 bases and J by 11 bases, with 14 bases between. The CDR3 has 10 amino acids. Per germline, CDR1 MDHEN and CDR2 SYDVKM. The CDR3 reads CANDPGLAFF. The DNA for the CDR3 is TGTGCCAACGACCCCGGATTGGCTTTCTTT.

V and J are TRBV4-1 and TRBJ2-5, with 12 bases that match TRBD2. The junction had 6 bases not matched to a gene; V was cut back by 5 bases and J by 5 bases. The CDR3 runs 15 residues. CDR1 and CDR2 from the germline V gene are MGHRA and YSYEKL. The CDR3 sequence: CASSATSGSRETQYF. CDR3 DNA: TGCGCCAGCAGCGCGACTAGCGGGAGTCGGGAGACCCAGTACTTC.

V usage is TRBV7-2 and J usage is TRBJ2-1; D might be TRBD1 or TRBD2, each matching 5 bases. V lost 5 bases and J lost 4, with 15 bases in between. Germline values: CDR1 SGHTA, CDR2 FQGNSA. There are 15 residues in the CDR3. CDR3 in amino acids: CASSARVGAYNEQFF. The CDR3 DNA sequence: TGTGCCAGCAGCGCCAGGGTCGGGGCTTACAATGAGCAGTTCTTC.

The CDR3 nucleotides are TGCAGCGTTGAGACAGGGGGAGGCTACGAGCAGTACTTC. This translates into CSVETGGGYEQYF. The chain carries TRBV29-1 and TRBJ2-7, with 9 bases identical to TRBD1. With 3 bases clipped from V and 3 bases from J, the junction kept 3 bases outside the gene matches. Germline lookup yields CDR1 SQVTM and CDR2 ANQGSEA. The CDR3 consists of 13 residues.

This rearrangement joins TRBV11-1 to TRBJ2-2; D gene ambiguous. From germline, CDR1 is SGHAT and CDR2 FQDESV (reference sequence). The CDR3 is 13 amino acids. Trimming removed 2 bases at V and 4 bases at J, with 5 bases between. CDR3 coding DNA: TGTGCCAGCAGCTTAACTGTCACCGGGGAGCTGTTTTTT. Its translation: CASSLTVTGELFF.